This passage covers 4 T cell receptor beta chains from one sample sequenced in a study of cytomegalovirus exposure and HLA in healthy donors. The study ran its PCR with 60 Vbeta and 13 Jbeta primers. The protocol was immunoSEQ multiplex PCR, while the TCRdb copy is restricted to in-frame clones and leaves out a portion. The table includes approximately 85,000 clones, 75% to 90% detected once. The sequenced sample was PBMCs. These receptors originate from a man in his fifties or sixties in good health and CMV-seropositive.

The chain carries TRBV7-2 and TRBJ2-5, with D perhaps TRBD1 (6 bases). Germline CDR1 is SGHTA and CDR2 is FQGNSA. The V gene lost 0 bases and the J gene lost 4 bases, with 9 bases spanning the gap. The CDR3 extends over 14 amino acids. This CDR3 reads CASSLAGQPETQYF. In DNA, the CDR3 is TGTGCCAGCAGCTTAGCAGGACAGCCAGAGACCCAGTACTTC.

This sequence joins TRBV7-2 and TRBJ2-7, with D tentatively TRBD2 (6 bases). The germline V and J ends were trimmed by 5 bases and 0 bases, with 17 bases remaining between them. Germline V gene data show CDR1 as SGHTA and CDR2 as FQGNSA. This CDR3 is built from 16 residues. CDR3 protein: CASSELSGESSYEQYF. CDR3 DNA sequence: TGTGCCAGCAGCGAACTTAGCGGAGAAAGCTCCTACGAGCAGTACTTC.

This clone is a singleton in its sample. The chain recombines TRBV6-5 with TRBJ2-7, with D unresolved. Trimming pared 6 bases from V and 2 bases from J, leaving 14 bases between. The CDR3 consists of 14 residues. Germline CDR1 reads MNHEY; CDR2 reads SVGAGI. CDR3 nucleotides: TGTGCCAGCAGCCCGGGTCCCTTAACCTACGAGCAGTACTTC. This gives the protein CASSPGPLTYEQYF.

The rearrangement links TRBV9 to TRBJ2-1; D ambiguous. The CDR3 is made up of 15 amino acids. Trimming left V 0 bases short and J 2 bases short, with 9 bases between. Germline CDR1 reads SGDLS; CDR2 reads YYNGEE. The CDR3 loop reads CASSVGSSTYNEQFF. In nucleotides, the CDR3 is TGTGCCAGCAGCGTAGGTAGCAGCACCTACAATGAGCAGTTCTTC.